These 8 T cell receptor beta chains were all obtained from the same sample, sequenced in a study of blood T cell repertoires in COVID-19. Assay: immunoSEQ multiplex PCR; the TCRdb copy retains only in-frame clones and omits some. The data show about 57,000 clones, with around 80% seen just once and 3.5% held by the top ten. Input material: peripheral blood. These receptors originate from a man aged 60-69 years with acute or convalescent COVID-19.

This clone turned up a few times. The conserved final phenylalanine or tryptophan is absent from the CDR3, which likely points to a read error. No DNA is shown, since the ends of the CDR3 on it are uncertain; the CDR3 is the one TCRdb lists. The V call is TRBV2, the J call TRBJ2-7; TRBD2 is the table's D call and was not checked against the DNA. The CDR3 adds up to 12 amino acids, both ends counted. The germline V gene encodes CDR1 SNHLY and CDR2 FYNNEI. CDR3 protein: CASSGTSGSSCY.

The CDR3 sequence: CASSEWEAKEQYF. The CDR3 nucleotides read TGTGCCAGCAGTGAATGGGAGGCCAAAGAGCAGTACTTC. The chain is built from TRBV25-1 and TRBJ2-7; a weak D match, TRBD2 (6 bases). The CDR3 has 13 amino acids. The V and J ends lost 1 base and 7 bases respectively, with 11 bases between them. The germline gives CDR1 MGHDK, CDR2 SYGVNS.

The J gene is TRBJ2-4, the V gene TRBV28; 9 bases line up with TRBD1. From germline, CDR1 is MDHEN and CDR2 SYDVKM. The CDR3 totals 14 residues. Trimming at V came to 4 bases and at J to 4 bases, leaving 2 bases not matched to a gene. The CDR3 loop is CASSSGTGKNIQYF. For the CDR3, the DNA is TGTGCCAGCAGTTCTGGGACAGGGAAAAACATTCAGTACTTC. The variable domain in full, with the rest retrieved from reference TRBV28 and TRBJ2-4, is DVKVTQSSRYLVKRTGEKVFLECVQDMDHENMFWYRQDPGLGLRLIYFSYDVKMKEKGDIPEGYSVSREKKERFSLILESASTNQTSMYLCASSSGTGKNIQYFGAGTRLSVL.

The table lists this clone with a few counts. The V gene is TRBV7-9, the J gene TRBJ2-5, with D possibly matching TRBD2 (6 bases). The CDR3 loop spans 13 amino acids. With 3 bases removed from V and 5 bases from J, the gap between germline ends came to 10 bases. Germline CDR1 is SEHNR and CDR2 is FQNEAQ (reference sequence). CDR3 bases: TGTGCCAGCAGCTTCGGTGGGGGGGAGACCCAGTACTTC. This gives the protein CASSFGGGETQYF.

The chain joins TRBV5-1 to TRBJ2-7; 9 nucleotides align to TRBD1. Germline V gives CDR1 SGHRS, CDR2 YFSETQ. J was trimmed by 1 base and V by 4 bases; bases with no gene match: 9. This CDR3 is 16 amino acids long. CDR3 DNA: TGCGCCAGCAGCATCGGTTCCGGGACAGGGTCCTACGAGCAGTACTTC. As protein: CASSIGSGTGSYEQYF.

With respect to this clone: In the same sample, other DNA sequences code for this CDR3. The chain couples TRBV7-2 to TRBJ2-7, with a tentative D call TRBD1 (6 bases). V was cut by 5 bases and J by 4 bases, with 24 bases left in between. This CDR3 has 17 amino acids. Per the germline V gene, CDR1 is SGHTA and CDR2 is FQGNSA. For the CDR3, the DNA is TGTGCCAGCAGCCTACTGACAGGTGCCATTCTTCCTTACGAGCAGTACTTC. Residues: CASSLLTGAILPYEQYF.

This clone was seen once. The gene calls are TRBV5-4 and TRBJ2-7, with D possibly TRBD1 on 5 matching bases. The V end lost 0 bases, the J end lost 5 bases, and 9 bases lay between the germline ends. CDR3 size: 13 residues. Germline lookup yields CDR1 SGHNT and CDR2 YYREEE (reference sequence). CDR3 protein: CASSLEGPNEQYF. In DNA form, the CDR3 reads TGTGCCAGCAGCTTGGAGGGGCCAAACGAGCAGTACTTC.

V gene TRBV18 combines with J gene TRBJ2-2; D may be TRBD1 (6 bases). V lost 3 bases and J lost 4, with 12 bases in between. The CDR3 has 15 residues. Germline loops: CDR1 KGHSH, CDR2 LQKENI. The CDR3 spells CASSPPGTPTGELFF. The DNA of the CDR3 is TGTGCCAGCTCACCGCCCGGGACACCCACCGGGGAGCTGTTTTTT.